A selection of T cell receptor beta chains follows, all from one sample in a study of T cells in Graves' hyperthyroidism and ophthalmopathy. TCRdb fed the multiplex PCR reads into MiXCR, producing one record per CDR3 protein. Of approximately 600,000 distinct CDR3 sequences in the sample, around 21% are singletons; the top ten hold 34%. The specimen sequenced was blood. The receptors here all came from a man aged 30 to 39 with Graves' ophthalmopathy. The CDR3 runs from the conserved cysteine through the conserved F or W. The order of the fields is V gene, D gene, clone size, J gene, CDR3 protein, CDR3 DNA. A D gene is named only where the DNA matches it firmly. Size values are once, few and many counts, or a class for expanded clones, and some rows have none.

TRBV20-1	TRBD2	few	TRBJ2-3	CSPGTSGALSTDTQYF	TGCAGTCCTGGGACTAGCGGGGCCCTTAGCACAGATACGCAGTATTTT
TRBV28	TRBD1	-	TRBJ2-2	CASIAGTGAGELFF	TGTGCCAGCATCGCCGGGACAGGGGCCGGGGAGCTGTTTTTT
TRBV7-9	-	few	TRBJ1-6	CASSWSEVSYNSPLHF	TGTGCCAGCAGCTGGAGTGAGGTCTCCTATAATTCACCCCTCCACTTT
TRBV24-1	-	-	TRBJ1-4	CATSRGGTNEKLFF	TGTGCCACCAGTCGGGGGGGCACTAATGAAAAACTGTTTTTT
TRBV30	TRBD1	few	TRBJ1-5	CAWSVETGSNQPQHF	TGTGCCTGGAGTGTCGAGACAGGGAGCAATCAGCCCCAGCATTTT
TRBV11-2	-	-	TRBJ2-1	CASSTRQENEQFF	TGTGCCAGCAGCACGCGGCAGGAGAATGAGCAGTTCTTC
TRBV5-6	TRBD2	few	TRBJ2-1	CASNGLAGVRTSNEQFF	TGTGCCAGCAATGGACTAGCGGGAGTCAGAACCTCCAATGAGCAGTTCTTC
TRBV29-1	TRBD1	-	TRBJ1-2	CSADGTGDGYTF	TGCAGCGCCGACGGGACAGGAGATGGCTACACCTTC
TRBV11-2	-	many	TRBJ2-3	CASSLYRDLFSTDTQYF	TGTGCCAGCAGCTTATACCGGGACCTTTTTAGCACAGATACGCAGTATTTT
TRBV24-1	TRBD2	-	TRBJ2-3	CATSFPGLAGGGGTQYF	TGTGCCACCAGCTTCCCGGGACTAGCGGGAGGAGGGGGGACGCAGTATTTT
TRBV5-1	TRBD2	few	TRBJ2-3	CASSLDGRAGDTQYF	TGCGCCAGCAGCTTGGACGGGAGGGCCGGGGATACGCAGTATTTT
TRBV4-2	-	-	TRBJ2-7	CASSPDPGYTVRQQYF	TGTGCCAGCAGCCCCGACCCGGGATATACTGTACGCCAGCAGTACTTC
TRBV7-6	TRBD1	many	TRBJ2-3	CASSSQTGTDTQYF	TGTGCCAGCAGCTCTCAGACAGGGACAGATACGCAGTATTTT
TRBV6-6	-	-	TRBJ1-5	CASSYQIGAPDLYQPQHF	TGTGCCAGCAGTTACCAGATTGGGGCCCCCGATCTTTATCAGCCCCAGCATTTT
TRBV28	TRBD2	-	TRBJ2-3	CASTPMGLAGVDTQYF	TGTGCCAGCACCCCTATGGGGCTAGCGGGAGTGGATACGCAGTATTTT
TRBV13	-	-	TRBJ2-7	CASSLQRVNYEQYF	TGTGCCAGCAGCTTACAGCGGGTTAATTACGAGCAGTACTTC
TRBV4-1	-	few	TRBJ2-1	CASSQVRIGTNEQFF	TGCGCCAGCAGCCAAGTTCGTATCGGCACCAATGAGCAGTTCTTC
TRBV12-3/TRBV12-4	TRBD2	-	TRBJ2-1	CASTQPGEGNEQFF	TGTGCCAGCACCCAACCGGGGGAGGGCAATGAGCAGTTCTTC
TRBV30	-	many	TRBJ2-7	CAWSHFFNEQYF	TGTGCCTGGAGTCATTTCTTTAACGAGCAGTACTTC
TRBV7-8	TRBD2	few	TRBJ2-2	CASFPPGRSGREVTGELFF	TGTGCCAGTTTCCCCCCGGGAAGAAGCGGGAGAGAAGTCACCGGGGAGCTGTTTTTT
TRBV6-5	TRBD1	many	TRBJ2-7	CASSYVGQHSYEQYF	TGTGCCAGCAGTTACGTGGGACAGCATTCCTACGAGCAGTACTTC
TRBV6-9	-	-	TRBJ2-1	CASSYGGSTREQFF	TGTGCCAGCAGTTACGGTGGGAGCACCAGGGAGCAGTTCTTC
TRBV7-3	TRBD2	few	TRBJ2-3	CASSRGTSGKSTDTQYF	TGTGCCAGCAGCCGAGGGACTAGCGGGAAAAGCACAGATACGCAGTATTTT
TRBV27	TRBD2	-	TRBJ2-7	CASSLSLAGVTYEQYF	TGTGCCAGCAGTTTATCACTAGCGGGAGTAACCTACGAGCAGTACTTC
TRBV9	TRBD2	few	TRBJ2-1	CASSFRTSGSPRRDEQFF	TGTGCCAGCAGCTTTCGGACTAGCGGGAGCCCTCGGAGGGATGAGCAGTTCTTC
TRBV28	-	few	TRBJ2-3	CASKTRGYQSSTDTQYF	TGTGCCAGCAAGACGAGAGGATACCAATCTAGCACAGATACGCAGTATTTT
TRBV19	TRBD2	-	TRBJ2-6	CASSPLGEGHRLDNVLTF	TGTGCCAGTAGCCCATTGGGGGAGGGCCATAGACTGGACAACGTCCTGACTTTC
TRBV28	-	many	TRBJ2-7	CASSLRDGRQYEQYF	TGTGCCAGCTCCCTCCGGGACGGCCGTCAATACGAGCAGTACTTC
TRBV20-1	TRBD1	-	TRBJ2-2	CSVGTANTGELFF	TGCAGTGTAGGGACAGCGAACACCGGGGAGCTGTTTTTT
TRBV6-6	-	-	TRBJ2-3	CASSYSTQFTSTDTQYF	TGTGCCAGCAGTTACTCGACCCAGTTCACTAGCACAGATACGCAGTATTTT
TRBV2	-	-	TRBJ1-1	CASSEAAGNASF	TGTGCCAGCAGTGAAGCAGCAGGGAACGCTTCCTTT
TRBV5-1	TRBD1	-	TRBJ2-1	CASSLVGTGIYNEQFF	TGCGCCAGCAGCTTGGTAGGGACAGGAATCTACAATGAGCAGTTCTTC
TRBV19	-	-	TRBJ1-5	CASSITGRADQPQHF	TGTGCCAGTAGTATAACGGGCAGGGCCGATCAGCCCCAGCATTTT
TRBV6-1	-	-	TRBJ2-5	CASSQQRQETQYF	TGTGCCAGCAGCCAACAGCGTCAAGAGACCCAGTACTTC
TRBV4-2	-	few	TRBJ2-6	CASSLQEDRRANVLTF	TGTGCCAGCAGCCTACAAGAGGACCGACGGGCCAACGTCCTGACTTTC
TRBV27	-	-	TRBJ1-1	CASRQAREAFF	TGTGCCAGCAGGCAGGCGCGTGAAGCTTTCTTT